This entry is about one T cell receptor beta chain. The target antigen is unknown. This sample stems from a study of CD8+ T cells in alopecia areata. About the study: Treatment with tofacitinib (6 to 18 months) was followed by 6 months off drug. Study-wide results and caveats: Scalp lesions, especially in alopecia totalis/universalis, had higher clonality than normal scalp. Scalp sequencing also captures normal skin's resident alphabeta T cells.

The sorting of PBMCs gave CD4+ and CD8+ T cells. Investigators isolated RNA and reverse transcribed it into cDNA to act as the sequencing template. Sequencing was performed with immunoSEQ multiplex PCR; in TCRdb, only in-frame clones are kept and a portion is missing. The sample lists about 130,000 clones, around 50% occurring once. The CDR3 length is 15 residues. The ends were cut back, 5 bases at V and 7 bases at J, with 21 bases in the middle. Germline-derived CDR1 and CDR2 are SEHNR and FQNEAQ (reference sequence). This specimen consisted of CD4+ T cells sorted from blood, obtained at week 0. V and J are TRBV7-9 and TRBJ2-7; tentatively, D is TRBD2 (6 bases). The origin of this receptor is a human donor with alopecia areata. The CDR3 DNA reads TGTGCCAGCAGCCCACTGGGGGGTTTGGCGGGTGAGCAGTACTTC. Protein sequence: CASSPLGGLAGEQYF.